The sample holds a few counts of the clone carrying this T cell receptor beta chain. Around 9.9 ml of fresh peripheral blood supplied the PBMCs. TCR beta CDR3 regions were amplified from RNA transcripts. The TCR CDR3 first-round RT-PCR relied on the HTBI primer set. TCRdb independently ran MiXCR on the multiplex PCR reads; one entry per CDR3 protein. The sample contains a few hundred thousand distinct CDR3 sequences, 22% of which appear only once. The sample comes from a study of T cells in Graves' hyperthyroidism and ophthalmopathy. Study information: The authors collected peripheral blood at initial diagnosis, before any treatment.

The CDR3 has 15 amino acids. Germline V gene lookup returns CDR1 SGHTA and CDR2 FQGNSA. The V segment lost 5 bases and the J segment 8 bases; nucleotides outside the gene matches: 8. The receptor comes from a woman aged 70-85 years with Graves' ophthalmopathy. The material sequenced was blood. The rearrangement uses TRBV7-2 and TRBJ2-1; TRBD2 aligns across 11 bases. CDR3 nucleotide sequence: TGTGCCAGCAGCGAAACTAGCGGGAGTGGAGATGAGCAGTTCTTC. Translated: CASSETSGSGDEQFF.